This T cell receptor (beta chain) was obtained from a study of cytomegalovirus exposure and HLA in healthy donors. Study as a whole: Among the 370 or so donors who were genotyped, 81% fell in the genetic ancestry cluster that is associated with self-reported Caucasian donors. Overall study results and limits: About 87% or about 30% of the time was how often most TCR beta V segments were productive, according to an earlier analysis. Per published reports, the classifier diagnosed cytomegalovirus status with high specificity and sensitivity. Some TCR beta chains (164 of them) were listed as cytomegalovirus-associated.

Germline lookup yields CDR1 SEHNR and CDR2 FQNEAQ (reference sequence). V was clipped by 2 bases and J by 3 bases; unmatched bases: 6. The CDR3 contains 16 residues. In the case of this clone: Its matching antigen is unknown.

Primers for the PCR totalled 60 Vbeta and 13 Jbeta. Generated by immunoSEQ multiplex PCR, the TCRdb table keeps only in-frame clones and is missing some. The sample has tens of thousands of clones, around 70% seen once. The sequence was obtained from a woman aged 55-70 years in good health and CMV-seropositive. This chain uses TRBV7-9 with TRBJ2-2, with TRBD2 identical over 7 bases. What was sequenced was PBMCs. The CDR3 here is CASSLSGGVYTGELFF. CDR3 DNA: TGTGCCAGCAGCTTATCGGGAGGAGTGTACACCGGGGAGCTGTTTTTT.